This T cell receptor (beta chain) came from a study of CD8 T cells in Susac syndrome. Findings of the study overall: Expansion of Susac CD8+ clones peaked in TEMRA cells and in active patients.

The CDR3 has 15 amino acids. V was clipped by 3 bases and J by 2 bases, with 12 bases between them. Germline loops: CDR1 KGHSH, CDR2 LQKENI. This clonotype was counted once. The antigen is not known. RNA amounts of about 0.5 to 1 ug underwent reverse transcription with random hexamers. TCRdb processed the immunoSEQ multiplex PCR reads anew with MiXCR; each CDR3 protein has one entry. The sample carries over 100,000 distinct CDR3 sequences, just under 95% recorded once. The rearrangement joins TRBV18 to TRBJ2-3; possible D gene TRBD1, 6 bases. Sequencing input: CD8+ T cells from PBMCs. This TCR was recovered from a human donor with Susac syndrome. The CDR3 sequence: CASSPADSNTDTQYF. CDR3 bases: TGTGCCAGCTCACCTGCGGACAGCAACACAGATACGCAGTATTTT.